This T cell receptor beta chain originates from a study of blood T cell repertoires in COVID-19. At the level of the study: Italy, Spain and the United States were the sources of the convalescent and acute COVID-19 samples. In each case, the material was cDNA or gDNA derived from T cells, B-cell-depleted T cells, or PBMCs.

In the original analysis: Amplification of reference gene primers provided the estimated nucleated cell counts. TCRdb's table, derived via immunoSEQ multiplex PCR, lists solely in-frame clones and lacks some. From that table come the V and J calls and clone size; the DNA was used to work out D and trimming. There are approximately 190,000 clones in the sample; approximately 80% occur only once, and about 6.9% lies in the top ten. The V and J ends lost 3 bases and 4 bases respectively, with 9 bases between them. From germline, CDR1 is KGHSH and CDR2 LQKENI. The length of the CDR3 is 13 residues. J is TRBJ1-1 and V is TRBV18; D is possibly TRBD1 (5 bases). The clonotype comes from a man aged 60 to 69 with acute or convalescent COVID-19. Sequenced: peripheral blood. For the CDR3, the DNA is TGTGCCAGCTCACCGCAGGGAAGCACTGAAGCTTTCTTT. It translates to CASSPQGSTEAFF.